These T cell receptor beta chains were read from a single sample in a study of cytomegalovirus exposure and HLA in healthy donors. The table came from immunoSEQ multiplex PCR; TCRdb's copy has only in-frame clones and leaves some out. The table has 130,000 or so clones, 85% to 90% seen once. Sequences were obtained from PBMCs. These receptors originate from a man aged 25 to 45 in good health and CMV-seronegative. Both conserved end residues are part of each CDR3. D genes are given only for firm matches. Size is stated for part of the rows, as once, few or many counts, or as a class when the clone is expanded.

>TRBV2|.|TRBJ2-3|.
TGTGCCAGCAGTGCTAGGGGGGGCCCGGCAGATACGCAGTATTTT
CASSARGGPADTQYF
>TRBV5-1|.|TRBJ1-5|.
TGCGCCAGCAGCTTAGGAACAGGGAATCAGCCCCAGCATTTT
CASSLGTGNQPQHF
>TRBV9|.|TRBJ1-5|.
TGTGCCAGCAGCGTAGGGGGAGCTAGCAATCAGCCCCAGCATTTT
CASSVGGASNQPQHF
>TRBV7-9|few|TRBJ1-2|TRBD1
TGTGCCAGCAGCCCAGGACAGGGGGCGAGAGGAGTCGGTGGCTACACCTTC
CASSPGQGARGVGGYTF
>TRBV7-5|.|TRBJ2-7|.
TGTGCCAGAAGCTTACTCGACACCACCTACGAGCAGTACTTC
CARSLLDTTYEQYF
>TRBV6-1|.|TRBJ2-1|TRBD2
TGTGCCACCTCAGCGGGGGCCAAATACAATGAGCAGTTCTTC
CATSAGAKYNEQFF
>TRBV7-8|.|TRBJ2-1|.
TGTGCCAGCAGCTTAGGGCCGGGGGACTTCAATGAGCAGTTCTTC
CASSLGPGDFNEQFF
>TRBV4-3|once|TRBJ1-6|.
TGCGCCAGCAGCCAATCTCTTGCCGGGACATCAAATAATTCACCCCTCCACTTT
CASSQSLAGTSNNSPLHF
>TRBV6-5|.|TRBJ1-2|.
TGTGCCAGCAGACGAGGCGGACAGTACTATGGCTACACCTTC
CASRRGGQYYGYTF
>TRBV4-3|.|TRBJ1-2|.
TGCGCCAGCAGCCAAGCAGGCCCGACAGCCCACTATGGCTACACCTTC
CASSQAGPTAHYGYTF
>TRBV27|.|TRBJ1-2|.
TGTGCCAGCAGGCCTAGGGGAATTGATGGCTACACCTTC
CASRPRGIDGYTF
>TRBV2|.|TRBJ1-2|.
TGTGCCAGCAGTGACAGGATTTACTTCTATGGCTACACCTTC
CASSDRIYFYGYTF
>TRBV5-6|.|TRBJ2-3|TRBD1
TGTGCCAGCAGCACAGGGACAGGGGGCGGTGATACGCAGTATTTT
CASSTGTGGGDTQYF
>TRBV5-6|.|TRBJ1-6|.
TGTGCCAGCAGCTCCTCATTCCCAGGGTTTCCTTCACCCCTCCACTTT
CASSSSFPGFPSPLHF
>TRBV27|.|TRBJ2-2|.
TGTGCCAGCAGTCTCAGCGCACTCGGAGGAGCCGGGGAGCTGTTTTTT
CASSLSALGGAGELFF
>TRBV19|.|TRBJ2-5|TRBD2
TGTGCCAGTAGTAATCCCGGGACTAGTGTTGAGACCCAGTACTTC
CASSNPGTSVETQYF
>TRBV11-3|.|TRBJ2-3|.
TGTGCCAGCAGCCAACGGGCGGGGCCCACAGATACGCAGTATTTT
CASSQRAGPTDTQYF
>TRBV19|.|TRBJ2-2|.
TGTGCCAGTAATCCTCAAGCTTCGGGAAACACCGGGGAGCTGTTTTTT
CASNPQASGNTGELFF
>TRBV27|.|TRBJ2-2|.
TGTGCCAGCAGTTTAAACAGTAACACCGGGGAGCTGTTTTTT
CASSLNSNTGELFF
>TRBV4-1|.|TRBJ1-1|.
TGCGCCAGCAGCGGGCCTCTTCGGAACACTGAAGCTTTCTTT
CASSGPLRNTEAFF
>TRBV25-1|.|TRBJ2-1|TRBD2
TGTGCCAGCAGTGAAAGACTAGCCCCTTACCCCCACAATGAGCAGTTCTTC
CASSERLAPYPHNEQFF
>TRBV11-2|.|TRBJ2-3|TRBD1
TGTGCCAGCAGCTTAGGCCGGGACAGGGGTGCAGATACGCAGTATTTT
CASSLGRDRGADTQYF
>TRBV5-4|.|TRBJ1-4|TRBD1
TGTGCCAGTTCCTCACAGGGGGCGACGGAAAAACTGTTTTTT
CASSSQGATEKLFF
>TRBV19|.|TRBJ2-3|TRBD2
TGTGCCAGTACCCTTAGCGGGGACGCAGATACGCAGTATTTT
CASTLSGDADTQYF
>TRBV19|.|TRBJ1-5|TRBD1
TGTGCCAGTAGTTCTAACAGGGGTGGCAATCAGCCCCAGCATTTT
CASSSNRGGNQPQHF
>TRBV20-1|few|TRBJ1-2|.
TGCAGTGCTAGGGCAGGCTATGGCTACACCTTC
CSARAGYGYTF
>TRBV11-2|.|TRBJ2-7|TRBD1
TGTGCCAGCAGCCCTCAAGGGGGCCCCGCGATCTTCGAGCAGTACTTC
CASSPQGGPAIFEQYF
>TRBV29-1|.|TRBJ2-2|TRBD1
TGCAGCGCTCCAGGGGGCGGGGAGCTGTTTTTT
CSAPGGGELFF
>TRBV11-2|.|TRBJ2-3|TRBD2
TGTGCCAGCAGCCTAGGGACTAAGGTCTACACAGATACGCAGTATTTT
CASSLGTKVYTDTQYF
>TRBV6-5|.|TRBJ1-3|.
TGTGCCAGCAGTTACGGACACATCTCTGGAAACACCATATATTTT
CASSYGHISGNTIYF
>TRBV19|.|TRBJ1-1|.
TGTGCCAGTATCCCCCGGGGCAGGGACTGGAACACTGAAGCTTTCTTT
CASIPRGRDWNTEAFF
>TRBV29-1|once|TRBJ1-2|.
TGCAGCGTGCCCCCGAGGATGGCTAACTATGGCTACACCTTC
CSVPPRMANYGYTF
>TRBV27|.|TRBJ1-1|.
TGTGCCAGCAGCTTATCCGGGGGCACTGAAGCTTTCTTT
CASSLSGGTEAFF
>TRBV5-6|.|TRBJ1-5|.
TGTGCCAGCAGCTTGGGCGTGATGGGCAATCAGCCCCAGCATTTT
CASSLGVMGNQPQHF
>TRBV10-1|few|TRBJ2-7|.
TGCGCCAGCAGTGAGTCGGACAGACTCTACGAGCAGTACTTC
CASSESDRLYEQYF
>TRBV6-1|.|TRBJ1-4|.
TGTGCCAGCAGGGAGAGCAATGAAAAACTGTTTTTT
CASRESNEKLFF
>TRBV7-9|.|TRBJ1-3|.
TGTGCCAGCAGCTCTGTGAGCGGAAACACCATATATTTT
CASSSVSGNTIYF
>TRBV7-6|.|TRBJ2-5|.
TGTGCCAGCAGCTTAGTTTGGGCCACAGAGACCCAGTACTTC
CASSLVWATETQYF
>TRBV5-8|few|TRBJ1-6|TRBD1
TGTGCCAGCAGCTGGACAGGGGTATATAGTTCACCCCTCCACTTT
CASSWTGVYSSPLHF
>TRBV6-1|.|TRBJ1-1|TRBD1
TGTGCCAGCAGTGGGAAACCGGGACAGGTCGGGGGCACTGAAGCTTTCTTT
CASSGKPGQVGGTEAFF
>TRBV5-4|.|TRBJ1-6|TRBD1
TGTGCCAGCAGCTTGGGGGCCCGACAGGGAATTAGCTCCTATAATTCACCCCTCCACTTT
CASSLGARQGISSYNSPLHF
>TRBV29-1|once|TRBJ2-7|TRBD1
TGCAGCGTTGAGGCCGGGACAGCCTCTTACGAGCAGTACTTC
CSVEAGTASYEQYF
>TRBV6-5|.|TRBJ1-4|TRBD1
TGTGCCAGCAGTTACTCGAGACAGGGCCAGGAAAAACTGTTTTTT
CASSYSRQGQEKLFF
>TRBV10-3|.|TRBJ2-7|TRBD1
TGTGCCATCACAGGGACAGCTTCCTACGAGCAGTACTTC
CAITGTASYEQYF
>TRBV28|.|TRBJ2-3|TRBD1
TGTGCCAGCAGTTCGGGACAGGGGGCCGGCACAGATACGCAGTATTTT
CASSSGQGAGTDTQYF
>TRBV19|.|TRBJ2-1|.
TGTGCCAGTAGCACGACAGGAAACTCCAACAATGAGCAGTTCTTC
CASSTTGNSNNEQFF
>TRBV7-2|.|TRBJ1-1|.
TGTGCCAGCAGCTGGGGGGTCACTGAAGCTTTCTTT
CASSWGVTEAFF
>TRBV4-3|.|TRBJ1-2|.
TGCGCCAGCAGCCAAGCCGCCAGGGTGGGTGGCTACACCTTC
CASSQAARVGGYTF
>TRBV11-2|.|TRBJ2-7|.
TGTGCCAGCAGCTTAGTACAGAGATCCTACGAGCAGTACTTC
CASSLVQRSYEQYF
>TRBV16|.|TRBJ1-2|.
TGTGCCAGCAGCCAAAGTCGGACAGATACCTATGGCTACACCTTC
CASSQSRTDTYGYTF
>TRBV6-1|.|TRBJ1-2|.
TGTGCCAGCAGTGAAGCGTTAAACTATGGCTACACCTTC
CASSEALNYGYTF
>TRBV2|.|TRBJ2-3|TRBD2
TGTGCCAGCAGGAGGCTAGCGGGGGCCGTCACAGATACGCAGTATTTT
CASRRLAGAVTDTQYF
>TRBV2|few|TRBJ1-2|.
TGTGCCAGCGCGCCGGGGGACTATGGCTACACCTTC
CASAPGDYGYTF
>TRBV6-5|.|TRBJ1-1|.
TGTGCCAGCAGTTACTCCCAAGGGGTGGGCACTGAAGCTTTCTTT
CASSYSQGVGTEAFF
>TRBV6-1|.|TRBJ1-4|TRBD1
TGTGCCAGCAGTGAGATGGACAGGCGGCGGGAAAAACTGTTTTTT
CASSEMDRRREKLFF